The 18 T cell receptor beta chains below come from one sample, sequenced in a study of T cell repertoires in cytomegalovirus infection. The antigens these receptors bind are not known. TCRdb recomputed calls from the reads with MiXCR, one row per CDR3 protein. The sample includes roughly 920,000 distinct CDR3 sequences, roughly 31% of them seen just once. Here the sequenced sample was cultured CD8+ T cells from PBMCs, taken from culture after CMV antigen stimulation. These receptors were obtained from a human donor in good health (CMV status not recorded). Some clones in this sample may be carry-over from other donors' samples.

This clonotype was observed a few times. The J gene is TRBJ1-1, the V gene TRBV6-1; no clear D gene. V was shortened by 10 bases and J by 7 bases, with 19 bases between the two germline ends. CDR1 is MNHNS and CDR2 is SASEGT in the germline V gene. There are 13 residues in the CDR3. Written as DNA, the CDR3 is TGTGCCACCCAATCAGGAAGATTGGGTGAAGCTTTCTTT. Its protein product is CATQSGRLGEAFF.

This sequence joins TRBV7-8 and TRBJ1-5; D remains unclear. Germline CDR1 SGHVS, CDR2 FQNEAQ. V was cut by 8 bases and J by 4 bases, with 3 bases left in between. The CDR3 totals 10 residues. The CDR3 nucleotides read TGTGCCAGCCAAAATCAGCCCCAGCATTTT. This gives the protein CASQNQPQHF.

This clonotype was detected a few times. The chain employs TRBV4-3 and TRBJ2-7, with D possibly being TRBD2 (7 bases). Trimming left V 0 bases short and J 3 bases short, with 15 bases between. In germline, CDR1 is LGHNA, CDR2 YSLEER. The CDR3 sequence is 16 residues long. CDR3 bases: TGCGCCAGCAGCCAAGAATGGGGGGGCCCAATCTACGAGCAGTACGTC. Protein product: CASSQEWGGPIYEQYV.

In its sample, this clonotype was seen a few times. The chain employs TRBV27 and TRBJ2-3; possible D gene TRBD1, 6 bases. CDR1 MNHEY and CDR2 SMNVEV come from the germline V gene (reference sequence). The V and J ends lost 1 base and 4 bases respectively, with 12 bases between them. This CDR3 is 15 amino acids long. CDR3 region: CASSLFGAGADTQYF. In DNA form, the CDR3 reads TGTGCCAGCAGTTTATTCGGGGCAGGGGCAGATACGCAGTATTTT.

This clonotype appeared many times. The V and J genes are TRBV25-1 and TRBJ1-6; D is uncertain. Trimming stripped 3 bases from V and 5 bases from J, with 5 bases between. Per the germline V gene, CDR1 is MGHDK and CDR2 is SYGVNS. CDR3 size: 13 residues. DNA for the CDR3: TGTGCCAGCAGTGAGGCCAATAATTCACCCCTCCACTTT. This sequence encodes CASSEANNSPLHF.

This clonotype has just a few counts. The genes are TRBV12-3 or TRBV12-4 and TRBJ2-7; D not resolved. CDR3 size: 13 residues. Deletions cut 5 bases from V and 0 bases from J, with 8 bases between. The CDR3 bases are TGTGCCAGCAGTCAGCCCCGCTCCTACGAGCAGTACGTC. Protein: CASSQPRSYEQYV.

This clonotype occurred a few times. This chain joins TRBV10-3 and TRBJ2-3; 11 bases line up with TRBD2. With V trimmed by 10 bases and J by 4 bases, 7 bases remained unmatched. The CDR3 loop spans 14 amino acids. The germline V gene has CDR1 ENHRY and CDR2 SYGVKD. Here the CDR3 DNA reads TGTGCCACGAGTAGCGGGGGGGCCTCAGATACGCAGTATTTT. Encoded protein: CATSSGGASDTQYF.

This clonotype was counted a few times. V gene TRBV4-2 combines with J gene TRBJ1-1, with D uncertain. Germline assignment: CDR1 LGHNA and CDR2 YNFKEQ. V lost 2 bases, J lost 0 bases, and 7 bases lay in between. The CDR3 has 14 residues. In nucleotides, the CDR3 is TGTGCCAGCAGCCAACTATCTATGAACACTGAAGCTTTCTTT. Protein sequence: CASSQLSMNTEAFF.

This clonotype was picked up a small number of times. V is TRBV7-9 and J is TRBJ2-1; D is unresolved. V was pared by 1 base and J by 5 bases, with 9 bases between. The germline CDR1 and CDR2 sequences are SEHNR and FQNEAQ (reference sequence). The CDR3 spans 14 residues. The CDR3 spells CASSLVLGNNEQFF. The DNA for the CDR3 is TGTGCCAGCAGCTTAGTCTTGGGAAACAATGAGCAGTTCTTC.

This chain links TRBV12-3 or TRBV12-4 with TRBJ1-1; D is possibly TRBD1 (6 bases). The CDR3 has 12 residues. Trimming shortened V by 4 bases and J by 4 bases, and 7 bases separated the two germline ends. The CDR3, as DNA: TGTGCCAGCAGTTGGGGGCGCACTGAAGCTTTCTTT. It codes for CASSWGRTEAFF.

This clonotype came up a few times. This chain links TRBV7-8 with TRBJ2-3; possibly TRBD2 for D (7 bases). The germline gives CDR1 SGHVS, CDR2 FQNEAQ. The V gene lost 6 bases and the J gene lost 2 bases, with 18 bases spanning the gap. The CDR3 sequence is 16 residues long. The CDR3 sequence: CASRPFFGGPTDTQYF. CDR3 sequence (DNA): TGTGCCAGCAGGCCCTTTTTCGGGGGGCCCACAGATACGCAGTATTTT.

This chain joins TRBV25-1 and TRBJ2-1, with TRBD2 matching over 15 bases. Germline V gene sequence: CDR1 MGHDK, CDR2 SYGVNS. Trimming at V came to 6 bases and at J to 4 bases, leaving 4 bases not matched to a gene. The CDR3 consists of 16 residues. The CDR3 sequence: CASRGGTSGGYNEQFF. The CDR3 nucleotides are TGTGCCAGCAGAGGCGGGACTAGCGGGGGGTACAATGAGCAGTTCTTC.

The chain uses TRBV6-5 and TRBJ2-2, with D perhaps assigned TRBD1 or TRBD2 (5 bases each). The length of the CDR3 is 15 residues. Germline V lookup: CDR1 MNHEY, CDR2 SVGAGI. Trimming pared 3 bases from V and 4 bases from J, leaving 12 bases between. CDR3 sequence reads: CASSYEGLPTGELFF. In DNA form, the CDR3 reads TGTGCCAGCAGTTATGAGGGGCTTCCCACCGGGGAGCTGTTTTTT.

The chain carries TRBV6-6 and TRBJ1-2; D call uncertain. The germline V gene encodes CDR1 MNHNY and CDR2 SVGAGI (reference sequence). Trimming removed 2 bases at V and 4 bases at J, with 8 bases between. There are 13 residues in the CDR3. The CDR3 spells CASSYDSGYGYTF. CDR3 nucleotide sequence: TGTGCCAGCAGTTACGACTCGGGCTATGGCTACACCTTC.

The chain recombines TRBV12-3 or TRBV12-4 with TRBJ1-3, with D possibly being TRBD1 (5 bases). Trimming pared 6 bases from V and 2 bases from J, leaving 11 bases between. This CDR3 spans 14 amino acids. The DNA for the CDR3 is TGTGCCAGCAGGTCCGGGGCCACTGGAAACACCATATATTTT. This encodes CASRSGATGNTIYF.

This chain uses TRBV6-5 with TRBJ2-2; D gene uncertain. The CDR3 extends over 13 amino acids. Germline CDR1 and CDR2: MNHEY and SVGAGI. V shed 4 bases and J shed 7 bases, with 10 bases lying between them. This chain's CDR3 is CASSWWGDGELFF. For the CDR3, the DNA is TGTGCCAGCAGTTGGTGGGGTGACGGGGAGCTGTTTTTT.

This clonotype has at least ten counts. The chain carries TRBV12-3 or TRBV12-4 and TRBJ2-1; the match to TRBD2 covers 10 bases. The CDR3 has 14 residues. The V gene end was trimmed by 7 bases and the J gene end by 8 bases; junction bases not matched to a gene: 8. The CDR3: CASTTSLAGDEQFF. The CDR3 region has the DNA TGTGCCAGCACGACTTCCCTAGCGGGGGATGAGCAGTTCTTC.

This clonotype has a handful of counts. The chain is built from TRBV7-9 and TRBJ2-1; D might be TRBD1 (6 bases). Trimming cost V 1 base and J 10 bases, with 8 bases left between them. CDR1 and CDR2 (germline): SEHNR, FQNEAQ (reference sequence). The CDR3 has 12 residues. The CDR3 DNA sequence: TGTGCCAGCAGCTTAGTTCAGGGGGAGCAGTTCTTC. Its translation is CASSLVQGEQFF.